The 31 T cell receptor beta chains reported below all come from one sample, sequenced in a study of OX40 agonist ivuxolimab in advanced cancers. Measured with immunoSEQ multiplex PCR; TCRdb has only the in-frame clones, and not every one. The sample holds about 48,000 clones; about 88% are singletons and the top ten take 9% to 10%. The sample consisted of CD4+ or CD8+ T cells sorted from blood, taken in a trial of the OX40 agonist ivuxolimab. The receptors derive from an adult with an advanced solid tumor such as melanoma, head and neck, liver or kidney cancer.

The rearrangement joins TRBV10-3 to TRBJ2-5; tentatively, D is TRBD2 (6 bases). CDR1 and CDR2 from the germline V gene are ENHRY and SYGVKD. V gave up 3 bases and J gave up 4 bases, with 18 bases separating them. The CDR3 contains 16 residues. CDR3 residues: CAISDPGGSGIETQYF. CDR3 bases: TGTGCCATCAGTGACCCTGGCGGTAGCGGAATAGAGACCCAGTACTTC.

The J gene is TRBJ2-6, the V gene TRBV13, with D hard to call. Trimming left V 2 bases short and J 0 bases short, with 8 bases between. The CDR3 consists of 16 residues. The germline V gene has CDR1 PRHDT and CDR2 FYEKMQ (reference sequence). CDR3 amino acids: CASSLYPGSGANVLTF. The CDR3 DNA reads as TGTGCCAGCAGCTTATACCCCGGCTCTGGGGCCAACGTCCTGACTTTC.

This chain joins TRBV6-1 and TRBJ2-7, with D maybe TRBD1 (6 bases). V was clipped by 6 bases and J by 4 bases, with 16 bases between them. The CDR3 has 14 amino acids. The germline CDR1 and CDR2 sequences are MNHNS and SASEGT. CDR3 sequence reads: CASRLMTGPYEQYF. Written as DNA, the CDR3 is TGTGCCAGCAGACTCATGACAGGTCCGTACGAGCAGTACTTC.

The chain couples TRBV10-3 to TRBJ1-5; D is possibly TRBD1 (6 bases). V was pared by 11 bases and J by 3 bases, with 14 bases between. The CDR3 runs to 13 residues. The germline gives CDR1 ENHRY, CDR2 SYGVKD. The CDR3 DNA sequence: TGTGCCTCTACCGACAGGTACAATCAGCCCCAGCATTTT. Its protein product is CASTDRYNQPQHF.

Of note for this clone: At one end the junction does not follow the germline gene, possibly because of a read error. The rearrangement joins TRBV10-3 to TRBJ2-7, with D hard to call. The CDR3 covers 13 residues. Germline assignment: CDR1 ENHRY and CDR2 SYGVKD. The CDR3 sequence: CATSEQLNYEQYF. Here the CDR3 DNA reads TGTGCCACCAGTGAACAGTTGAACTACGAGCAGTACTTC.

The chain is built from TRBV7-9 and TRBJ2-2; D is undetermined. CDR1 is SEHNR, CDR2 FQNEAQ, per germline (reference sequence). CDR3 length: 12 amino acids. V lost 4 bases and J lost 6, with 6 bases in between. In DNA form, the CDR3 reads TGTGCCAGCAGCTCGAATGCCGGGGAGCTGTTTTTT. Translating gives CASSSNAGELFF.

V and J are TRBV28 and TRBJ1-1; D might be TRBD1 (6 bases). The CDR3 spans 15 residues. CDR1 and CDR2 from the germline V gene are MDHEN and SYDVKM. The V end lost 2 bases, the J end lost 11 bases, and 21 bases lay between the germline ends. DNA of the CDR3: TGTGCCAGCAGTTTACTCGACGGGGCAGGGGAGCAGGCTTTCTTT. Protein: CASSLLDGAGEQAFF. Looking up the rest from reference TRBV28 and TRBJ1-1 gives the full variable domain: DVKVTQSSRYLVKRTGEKVFLECVQDMDHENMFWYRQDPGLGLRLIYFSYDVKMKEKGDIPEGYSVSREKKERFSLILESASTNQTSMYLCASSLLDGAGEQAFFGQGTRLTVV.

The chain couples TRBV5-5 to TRBJ1-1; 7 bases fit TRBD1. The germline V gene encodes CDR1 SGHKS and CDR2 YYEKEE (reference sequence). With V trimmed by 6 bases and J by 5 bases, 16 bases remained unmatched. CDR3 length: 16 residues. The DNA of the CDR3 is TGTGCCAGCACCCGGTATAGGGGGGCAGGGGGAACTGAAGCTTTCTTT. Translated: CASTRYRGAGGTEAFF.

Turning to this clone: The limits of the CDR3 on the DNA are not certain, so only TCRdb's listed CDR3 is given. The rearrangement joins TRBV18 to TRBJ1-1; the D call in the table, TRBD1, was not verified against the DNA. Including both end residues, the CDR3 is 17 amino acids long. CDR1 is KGHSH and CDR2 is LQKENI in the germline V gene. CDR3: CASSPPVGQGARREGFF.

About this clone itself: Distinct nucleotide sequences in the sample also encode this CDR3. CDR3: CASSLPGEGTGELFF. The CDR3 region has the DNA TGTGCCAGCAGTTTGCCCGGGGAGGGGACCGGGGAGCTGTTTTTT. The chain links TRBV28 to TRBJ2-2; 7 nucleotides line up with TRBD2. From germline, CDR1 is MDHEN and CDR2 SYDVKM. The junction had 6 bases not matched to a gene; V was cut back by 3 bases and J by 5 bases. The CDR3 runs to 15 residues.

The rearrangement links TRBV6-5 to TRBJ2-5, with a weak D call TRBD1 (5 bases). The DNA end lines up better with TRBJ2-7; the J call may be wrong. This CDR3 contains 15 residues. Germline loops: CDR1 MNHEY, CDR2 SVGAGI. The DNA of the CDR3 is TGTGCCAGCAGTTACTCCGTGACAGACTCCTACGAGCAGTACTTC. Residues: CASSYSVTDSYEQYF.

This clone was counted a single time. V and J are TRBV6-5 and TRBJ1-1; D is perhaps TRBD1 (6 bases). Trimming took off 5 bases at V and 9 bases at J, with 13 bases between the two ends. The germline gives CDR1 MNHEY, CDR2 SVGAGI. The CDR3 is 12 amino acids. CDR3 sequence: CASSLGGAKAFF. As DNA, the CDR3 is TGTGCCAGCAGTCTCGGGGGGGCGAAAGCTTTCTTT.

V and J are TRBV28 and TRBJ1-5, with 12 bases fitting TRBD1. The germline V gene has CDR1 MDHEN and CDR2 SYDVKM. This CDR3 has 16 amino acids. V lost 7 bases, J lost 6 bases, and 10 bases stayed unmatched. The CDR3 nucleotides are TGTGCCAGCAATCCTCCGGGACAGGGGGCGCGTCAGCCCCAGCATTTT. Translating gives CASNPPGQGARQPQHF.

The rearrangement links TRBV6-5 to TRBJ2-7; tentative D call: TRBD2 (6 bases). V shed 0 bases and J shed 6 bases, with 12 bases lying between them. CDR3 size: 14 residues. CDR1 and CDR2 from the germline V gene are MNHEY and SVGAGI. CDR3: CASSYSQRVGEQYF. Written as DNA, the CDR3 is TGTGCCAGCAGTTACTCCCAGCGGGTCGGCGAGCAGTACTTC.

The rearrangement joins TRBV7-8 to TRBJ1-5; D ambiguous. V lost 5 bases and J 7 bases, leaving 15 bases between the germline ends. The CDR3 totals 14 residues. Germline V gene data show CDR1 as SGHVS and CDR2 as FQNEAQ. In DNA, the CDR3 is TGTGCCAGCAGCCAGACGCAAGGGATCCAGCCCCAGCATTTT. This sequence encodes CASSQTQGIQPQHF.

This clone was counted a single time. The CDR3 protein is CASLAANQETQYF. CDR3 nucleotide sequence: TGTGCCTCACTAGCAGCAAACCAAGAGACCCAGTACTTC. The chain combines TRBV6-1 with TRBJ2-5; perhaps TRBD2 as D (6 bases). Germline loops: CDR1 MNHNS, CDR2 SASEGT. The CDR3 consists of 13 residues. The V gene lost 11 bases and the J gene lost 0 bases, with 13 bases spanning the gap.

The rearrangement links TRBV5-4 to TRBJ2-3, with no clear D. The germline V gene has CDR1 SGHNT and CDR2 YYREEE (reference sequence). The CDR3 runs to 15 residues. V was clipped by 0 bases and J by 2 bases, with 10 bases between them. CDR3 amino acids: CASSLGRIYTDTQYF. The DNA of the CDR3 is TGTGCCAGCAGCTTGGGGCGGATTTACACAGATACGCAGTATTTT.

The chain links TRBV20-1 to TRBJ2-3; D is unclear. This CDR3 is 11 amino acids long. Trimming shortened V by 7 bases and J by 0 bases, and 5 bases separated the two germline ends. Germline assignment: CDR1 DFQATT and CDR2 SNEGSKA (reference sequence). The chain's CDR3 is CSEWSTDTQYF. The CDR3 coding sequence is TGCAGTGAATGGAGCACAGATACGCAGTATTTT.

This clone was recorded only once. This chain uses TRBV5-4 with TRBJ1-1; D not certain. The CDR3 loop spans 15 amino acids. Germline lookup yields CDR1 SGHNT and CDR2 YYREEE (reference sequence). V was clipped by 5 bases and J by 6 bases, with 20 bases between them. In nucleotides, the CDR3 is TGTGCCAGCAGAGGTGGTGGGCAGCCCGGGTCTGAAGCTTTCTTT. Protein sequence: CASRGGGQPGSEAFF. Looking up the rest from reference TRBV5-4 and TRBJ1-1 gives the full variable domain: ETGVTQSPTHLIKTRGQQVTLRCSSQSGHNTVSWYQQALGQGPQFIFQYYREEENGRGNFPPRFSGLQFPNYSSELNVNALELDDSALYLCASRGGGQPGSEAFFGQGTRLTVV.

The chain carries TRBV9 and TRBJ2-3; 11 bases align to TRBD2. The CDR3 runs 16 residues. In germline, CDR1 is SGDLS, CDR2 YYNGEE. The J segment lost 6 bases and the V segment lost 4 bases, leaving 10 bases of the junction unmatched. The CDR3 here is CASSPMGTSGSDTQYF. The CDR3 DNA reads as TGTGCCAGCAGCCCCATGGGGACTAGCGGATCTGATACGCAGTATTTT.

The chain couples TRBV5-1 to TRBJ2-3; 7 nucleotides agree with TRBD1. V gave up 7 bases and J gave up 5 bases; unmatched junction bases: 13. CDR3 size: 15 residues. CDR1 and CDR2 from the germline V gene are SGHRS and YFSETQ. The CDR3 protein is CASGSGGTVKDTQYF. CDR3 sequence (DNA): TGCGCCAGCGGCTCCGGTGGGACAGTCAAAGATACGCAGTATTTT. Variable domain in full (rest from reference TRBV5-1 and TRBJ2-3): KAGVTQTPRYLIKTRGQQVTLSCSPISGHRSVSWYQQTPGQGLQFLFEYFSETQRNKGNFPGRFSGRQFSNSRSEMNVSTLELGDSALYLCASGSGGTVKDTQYFGPGTRLTVL.

The V call is TRBV7-2, the J call TRBJ2-3, with D maybe TRBD2 (5 bases). The germline CDR1 and CDR2 sequences are SGHTA and FQGNSA. The CDR3 is made up of 15 amino acids. The germline V and J ends were trimmed by 2 bases and 3 bases, with 12 bases remaining between them. The CDR3 loop reads CASSLKAGRTDTQYF. For the CDR3, the DNA is TGTGCCAGCAGCTTAAAGGCGGGTCGTACAGATACGCAGTATTTT.

The V and J genes are TRBV6-1 and TRBJ2-7; D possibly corresponds to TRBD1 (6 bases). The CDR3 length is 14 residues. Germline values: CDR1 MNHNS, CDR2 SASEGT. V gave up 7 bases and J gave up 1 base, with 14 bases separating them. The CDR3 loop is CASTGTRGSYEQYF. For the CDR3, the DNA is TGTGCCAGCACTGGGACAAGAGGATCCTACGAGCAGTACTTC.

Notes on this clone: One end of the junction varies from germline; a read error may be responsible. The chain is built from TRBV10-2 and TRBJ2-5, with D perhaps TRBD2 (6 bases). Looked up from germline, CDR1 is WSHSY and CDR2 is SAAADI. There are 13 residues in the CDR3. The CDR3 protein is CASTEEEGETQYF. The CDR3 DNA reads TGCGCCAGCACTGAGGAGGAGGGAGAGACCCAGTACTTC.

The rearrangement joins TRBV12-5 to TRBJ2-7; perhaps TRBD2 as D (5 bases). V lost 2 bases, J lost 7 bases, and 21 bases lay in between. CDR1 is LGHNT, CDR2 FRNRAP, per germline. The length of the CDR3 is 16 residues. DNA of the CDR3: TGTGCTAGTGGTTTGCAGGTCCCCCGGGATCGTCCAGAGCAGTACTTC. As protein: CASGLQVPRDRPEQYF.

The rearrangement uses TRBV4-1 and TRBJ2-1, with 7 bases fitting TRBD2. Trimming removed 0 bases from V and 7 bases from J; junction bases left unmatched: 6. The CDR3 length is 15 residues. From germline, CDR1 is MGHRA and CDR2 YSYEKL. The CDR3 sequence is CASSQDAAGRNEQFF. The CDR3 DNA is TGCGCCAGCAGCCAAGATGCAGCGGGAAGGAATGAGCAGTTCTTC.

The chain has TRBV5-6 and TRBJ2-7; D remains ambiguous. Trimming shortened V by 3 bases and J by 9 bases, and 16 bases separated the two germline ends. Germline V gene sequence: CDR1 SGHDT, CDR2 YYEEEE. The CDR3 has 13 amino acids. As DNA, the CDR3 is TGTGCCAGCAGCTCTGGACGCCTTATAGTGCAGTACTTC. Its protein is CASSSGRLIVQYF.

The chain couples TRBV14 to TRBJ1-6; TRBD1 matches 7 bases. V shed 1 base, J shed 7 bases, and the junction held 7 bases outside the gene matches. CDR3 length: 16 amino acids. Germline V lookup: CDR1 SGHDN, CDR2 FVKESK. The CDR3 loop reads CASSQAGTERNSPLHF. CDR3 coding DNA: TGTGCCAGCAGCCAAGCCGGGACAGAGAGAAATTCACCCCTCCACTTT.

The chain joins TRBV4-2 to TRBJ2-5, with 11 positions matching TRBD1. The end of the DNA fits TRBJ2-7 better, so the J call may be wrong. Germline V gene sequence: CDR1 LGHNA, CDR2 YNFKEQ. The CDR3 extends over 14 amino acids. For the CDR3, the DNA is TGTGCCAGCAGCCAGGGACAGGGGGCCTACGAGCAGTACTTC. Translated, it gives CASSQGQGAYEQYF.

The rearrangement links TRBV4-2 to TRBJ2-1; a weak D match, TRBD2 (6 bases). The length of the CDR3 is 15 residues. Trimming removed 1 base from V and 4 bases from J, with 11 bases in between. From germline, CDR1 is LGHNA and CDR2 YNFKEQ. The DNA for the CDR3 is TGTGCCAGCAGCCAAGTCGGGAGCCTATACAATGAGCAGTTCTTC. This translates into CASSQVGSLYNEQFF.

The V call is TRBV10-3, the J call TRBJ1-2, with 11 positions matching TRBD1. The ends lost 6 bases at V and 4 bases at J; junction bases unmatched: 4. Per the germline V gene, CDR1 is ENHRY and CDR2 is SYGVKD. This CDR3 comprises 14 residues. CDR3: CAIRWTGGGYGYTF. CDR3 DNA: TGTGCCATCAGGTGGACAGGGGGCGGCTATGGCTACACCTTC.